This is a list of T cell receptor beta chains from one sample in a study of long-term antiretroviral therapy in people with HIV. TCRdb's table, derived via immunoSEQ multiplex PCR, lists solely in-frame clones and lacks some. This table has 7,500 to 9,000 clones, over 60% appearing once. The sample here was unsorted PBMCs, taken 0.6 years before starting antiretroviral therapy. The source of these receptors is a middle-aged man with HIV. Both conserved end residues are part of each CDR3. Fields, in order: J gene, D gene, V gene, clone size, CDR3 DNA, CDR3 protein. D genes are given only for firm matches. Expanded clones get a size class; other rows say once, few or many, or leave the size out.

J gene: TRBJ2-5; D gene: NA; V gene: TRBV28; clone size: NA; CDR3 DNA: TGTGCCAGCAAAGCCTGGCAGACCCAGTACTTC; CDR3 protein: CASKAWQTQYF
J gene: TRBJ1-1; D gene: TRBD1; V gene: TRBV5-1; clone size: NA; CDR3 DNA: TGCGCCAGCAGCTTGGGCCCAACAGGGGCCACTGAAGCTTTCTTT; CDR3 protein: CASSLGPTGATEAFF
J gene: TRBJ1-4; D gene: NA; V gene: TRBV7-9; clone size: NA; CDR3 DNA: TGTGCCAGCACTAGTGGGACTAGCGGAAAACTGTTTTTT; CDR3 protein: CASTSGTSGKLFF
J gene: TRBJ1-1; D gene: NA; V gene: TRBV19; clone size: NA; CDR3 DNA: TGTGCCAGTAGTATAGATCCCAGACCCTACACTGAAGCTTTCTTT; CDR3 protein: CASSIDPRPYTEAFF
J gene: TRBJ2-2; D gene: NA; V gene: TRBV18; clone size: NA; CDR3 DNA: TGTGCCAGCTCATCCTCCTTTGGGGTCGGGACCGGGGAGCTGTTTTTT; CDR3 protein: CASSSSFGVGTGELFF
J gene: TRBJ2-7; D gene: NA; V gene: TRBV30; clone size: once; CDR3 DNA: TGTGCCTCCCGACTGAGCTCCTACGAGCAGTACTTC; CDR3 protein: CASRLSSYEQYF
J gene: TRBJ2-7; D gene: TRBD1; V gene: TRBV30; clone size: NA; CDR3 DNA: TGTGCCTGGAGTGGAGGGGGCATTCTTTACGAGCAGTACTTC; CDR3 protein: CAWSGGGILYEQYF
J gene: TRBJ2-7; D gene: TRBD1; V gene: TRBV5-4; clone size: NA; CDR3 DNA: TGTGCCAGCAGCCCGGGGGGGACAGGGGAGTACGAGCAGTACTTC; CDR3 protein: CASSPGGTGEYEQYF
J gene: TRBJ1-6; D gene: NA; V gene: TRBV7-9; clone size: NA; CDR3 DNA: TGTGCCAGCAAGGGGGAGGGAGGTGGTAATTCACCCCTCCACTTT; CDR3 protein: CASKGEGGGNSPLHF
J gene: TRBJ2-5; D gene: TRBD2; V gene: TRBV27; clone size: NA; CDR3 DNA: TGTGCCAGCAGTTTAGGCCGGGGGGGCGGTGAGACCCAGTACTTC; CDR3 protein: CASSLGRGGGETQYF
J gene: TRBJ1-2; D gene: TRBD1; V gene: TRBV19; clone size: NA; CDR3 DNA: TGTGCCAGTAGTAGCCTTGACAGGGGAGTCTATGGCTACACCTTC; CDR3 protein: CASSSLDRGVYGYTF
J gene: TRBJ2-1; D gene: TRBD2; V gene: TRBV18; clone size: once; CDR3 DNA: TGTGCCAGCTCACCACCACTAGCGGGTACCTACAATGAGCAGTTCTTC; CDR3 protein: CASSPPLAGTYNEQFF
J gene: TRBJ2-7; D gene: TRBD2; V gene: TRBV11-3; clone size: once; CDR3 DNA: TGTGCCAGCCGCCCCACCGATAGCGGGTACGAGCAGTACTTC; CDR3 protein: CASRPTDSGYEQYF
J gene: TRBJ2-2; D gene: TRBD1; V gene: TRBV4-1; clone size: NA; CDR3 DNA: TGCGCCAGCAGCCAAAGTGGGACAGGGGGTACCGGGGAGCTGTTTTTT; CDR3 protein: CASSQSGTGGTGELFF
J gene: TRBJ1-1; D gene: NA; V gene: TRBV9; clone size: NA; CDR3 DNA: TGTGCCAGCAGCCCAGGCTGGGGCACTGAAGCTTTCTTT; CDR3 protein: CASSPGWGTEAFF
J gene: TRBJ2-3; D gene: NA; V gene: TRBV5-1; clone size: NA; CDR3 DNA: TGCGCCAGCAGCTTGGGACAGCCAGCAGATACGCAGTATTTT; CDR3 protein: CASSLGQPADTQYF
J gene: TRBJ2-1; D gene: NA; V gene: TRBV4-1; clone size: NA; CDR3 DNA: TGCGCCAGCAGCCACACGCCTGGGACACCCCACAATGAGCAGTTCTTC; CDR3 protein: CASSHTPGTPHNEQFF
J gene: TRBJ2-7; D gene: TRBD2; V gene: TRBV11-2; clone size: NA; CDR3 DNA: TGTGCCAGCAGCTCCTTGGGACTAGCGGTCGAGCAGTACTTC; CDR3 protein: CASSSLGLAVEQYF
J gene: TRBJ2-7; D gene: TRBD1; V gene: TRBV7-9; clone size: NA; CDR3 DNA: TGTGCCAGCAGCTTACCCCGACAGGGGTACGAGCAGTACTTC; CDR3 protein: CASSLPRQGYEQYF
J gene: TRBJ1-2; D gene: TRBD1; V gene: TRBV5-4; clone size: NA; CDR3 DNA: TGTGCCAGCAGCCCCGACAGGGGGCGGTATGGCTACACCTTC; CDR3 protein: CASSPDRGRYGYTF
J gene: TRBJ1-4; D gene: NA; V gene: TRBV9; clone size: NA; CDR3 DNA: TGTGCCAGCAGCGTAGGACAGGACCCCGGGTCAACTAATGAAAAACTGTTTTTT; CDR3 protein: CASSVGQDPGSTNEKLFF
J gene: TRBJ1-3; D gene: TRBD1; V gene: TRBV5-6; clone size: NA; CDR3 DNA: TGTGCCAGCAGCCGGACAGGGGAGATCACTGGAAACACCATATATTTT; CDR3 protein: CASSRTGEITGNTIYF
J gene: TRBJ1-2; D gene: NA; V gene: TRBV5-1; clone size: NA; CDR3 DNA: TGCGCCAGCAGCTTGGGACAGTTCTATGGCTACACCTTC; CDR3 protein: CASSLGQFYGYTF
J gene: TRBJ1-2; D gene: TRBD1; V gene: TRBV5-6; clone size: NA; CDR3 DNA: TGTGCCAGCAGCTTGGGGACAGGTGCGTTTGGCTACACCTTC; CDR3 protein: CASSLGTGAFGYTF
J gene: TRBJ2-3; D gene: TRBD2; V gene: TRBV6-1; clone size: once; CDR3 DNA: TGTGCCAGCAAAATGACTAGCGGGGCCCCGCGGACGCAGTATTTT; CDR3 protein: CASKMTSGAPRTQYF
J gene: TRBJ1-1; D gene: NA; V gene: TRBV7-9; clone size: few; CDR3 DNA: TGTGCCAGCAGCCGCGTGGGCCAGAACACTGAAGCTTTCTTT; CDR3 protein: CASSRVGQNTEAFF
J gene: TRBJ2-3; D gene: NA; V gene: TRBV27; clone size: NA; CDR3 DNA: TGTGCCACCTGTGAGGCAGGAGGAGACACAGATACGCAGTATTTT; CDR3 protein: CATCEAGGDTDTQYF
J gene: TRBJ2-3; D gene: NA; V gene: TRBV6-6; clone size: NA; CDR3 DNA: TGTGCCAGCGGGCCAAGGTTGACAGATACGCAGTATTTT; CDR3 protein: CASGPRLTDTQYF
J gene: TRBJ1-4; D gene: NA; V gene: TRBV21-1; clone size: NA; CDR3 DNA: TGTGCCAGCAGCAAATGGGGATTGAGTGCGTTCGGAGGAGAAAAACTGTTTTTT; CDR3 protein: CASSKWGLSAFGGEKLFF
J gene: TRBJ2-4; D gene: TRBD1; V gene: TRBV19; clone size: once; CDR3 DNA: TGTGCCAGTAGTGCGCTTAACAGGGGGCGAGGCAAAAACATTCAGTACTTC; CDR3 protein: CASSALNRGRGKNIQYF
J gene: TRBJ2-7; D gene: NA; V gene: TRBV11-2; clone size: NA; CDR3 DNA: TGTGCCAGCAGAAAAGGACCCGAGCAGTACTTC; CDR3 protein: CASRKGPEQYF
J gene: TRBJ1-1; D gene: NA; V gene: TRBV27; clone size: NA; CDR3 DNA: TGTGCCAGCAGTTTAGCGTTCTCCACTGAAGCTTTCTTT; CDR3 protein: CASSLAFSTEAFF
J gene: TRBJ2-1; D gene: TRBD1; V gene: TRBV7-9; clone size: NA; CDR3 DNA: TGTGCCAGCAGCGCCAGGGACAGGGACAATGAGCAGTTCTTC; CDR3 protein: CASSARDRDNEQFF
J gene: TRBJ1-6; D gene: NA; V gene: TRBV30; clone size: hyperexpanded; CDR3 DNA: TGTGCCTGGAGTGGTGAAGATGGGCGGCGGACCCTCCACTTT; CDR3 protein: CAWSGEDGRRTLHF
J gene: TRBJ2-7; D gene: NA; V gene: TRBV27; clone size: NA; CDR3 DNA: TGTGCCAGCAGTTTCATTGGGAAAACCGGCGAGCAGTACTTC; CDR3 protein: CASSFIGKTGEQYF
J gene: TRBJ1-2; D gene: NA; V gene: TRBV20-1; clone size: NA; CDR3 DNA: TGCAGTGCACCCCAGGGGTATGGCTACACCTTC; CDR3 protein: CSAPQGYGYTF
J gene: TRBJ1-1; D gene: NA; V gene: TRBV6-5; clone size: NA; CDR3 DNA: TGTGCCAGCAGTTTCCGTAGTTCGAACACTGAAGCTTTCTTT; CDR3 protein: CASSFRSSNTEAFF
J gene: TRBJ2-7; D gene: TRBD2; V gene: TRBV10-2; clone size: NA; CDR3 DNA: TGCGCCAGCACCGATAGCGGGGGACCAACGGGAGAGCAGTACTTC; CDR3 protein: CASTDSGGPTGEQYF
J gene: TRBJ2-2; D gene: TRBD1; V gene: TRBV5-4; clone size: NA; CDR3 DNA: TGTGCCAGCAGTGCAGGGGGCGTTATCACCGGGGAGCTGTTTTTT; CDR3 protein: CASSAGGVITGELFF